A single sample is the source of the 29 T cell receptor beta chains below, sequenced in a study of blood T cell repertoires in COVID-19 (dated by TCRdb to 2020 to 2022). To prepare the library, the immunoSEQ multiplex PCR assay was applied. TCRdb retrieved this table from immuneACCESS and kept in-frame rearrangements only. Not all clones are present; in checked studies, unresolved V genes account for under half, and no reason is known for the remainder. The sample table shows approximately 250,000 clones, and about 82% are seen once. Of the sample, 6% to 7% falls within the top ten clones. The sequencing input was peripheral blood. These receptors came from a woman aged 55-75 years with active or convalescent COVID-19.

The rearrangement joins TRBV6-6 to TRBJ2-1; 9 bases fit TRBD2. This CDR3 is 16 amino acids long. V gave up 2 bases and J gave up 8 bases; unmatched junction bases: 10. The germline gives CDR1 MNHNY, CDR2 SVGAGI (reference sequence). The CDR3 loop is CASSYSPSGGRHEQFF. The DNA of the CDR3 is TGTGCCAGCAGTTACAGCCCCAGCGGGGGGAGGCATGAGCAGTTCTTC.

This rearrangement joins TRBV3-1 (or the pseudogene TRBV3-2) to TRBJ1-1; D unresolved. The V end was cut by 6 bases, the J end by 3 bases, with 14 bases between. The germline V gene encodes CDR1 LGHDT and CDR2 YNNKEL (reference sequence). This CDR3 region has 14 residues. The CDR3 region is CASRPGGGYTEAFF. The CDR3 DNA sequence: TGTGCCAGCAGACCGGGAGGAGGGTACACTGAAGCTTTCTTT.

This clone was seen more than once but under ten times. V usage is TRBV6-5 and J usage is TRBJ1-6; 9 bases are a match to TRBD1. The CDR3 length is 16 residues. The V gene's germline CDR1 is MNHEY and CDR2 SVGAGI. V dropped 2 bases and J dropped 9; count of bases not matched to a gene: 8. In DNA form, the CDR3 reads TGTGCCAGCAGTTACCAGCCGGGACAGGGTAGTTCACCCCTCCACTTT. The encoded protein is CASSYQPGQGSSPLHF.

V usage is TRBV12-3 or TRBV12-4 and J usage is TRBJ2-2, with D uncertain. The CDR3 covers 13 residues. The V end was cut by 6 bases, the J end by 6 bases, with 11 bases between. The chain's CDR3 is CASSPRYPGELFF. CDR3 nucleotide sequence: TGTGCCAGCAGCCCTAGGTATCCCGGGGAGCTGTTTTTT.

CDR3 sequence: CASHRTERTSTDTQYF. The DNA of the CDR3 is TGCGCCAGCCATAGGACGGAACGGACTAGCACAGATACGCAGTATTTT. The chain is built from TRBV5-1 and TRBJ2-3, with D possibly being TRBD2 (5 bases). The germline V gene has CDR1 SGHRS and CDR2 YFSETQ. Trimming stripped 7 bases from V and 0 bases from J, with 18 bases between. This CDR3 has 16 amino acids.

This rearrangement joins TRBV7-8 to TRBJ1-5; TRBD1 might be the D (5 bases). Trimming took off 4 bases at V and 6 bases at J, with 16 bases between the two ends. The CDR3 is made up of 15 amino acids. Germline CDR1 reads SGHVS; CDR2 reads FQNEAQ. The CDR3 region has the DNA TGTGCCAGCAGCTCGATCAGGCAGGGCGGTCAGCCCCAGCATTTT. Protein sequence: CASSSIRQGGQPQHF.

This chain's CDR3 is CASARDFQETQYF. The DNA for the CDR3 is TGTGCCAGCGCACGGGACTTCCAAGAGACCCAGTACTTC. V is TRBV2 and J is TRBJ2-5, with a possible D match to TRBD2 (6 bases). CDR3 length equals 13 residues. V was trimmed by 8 bases and J by 1 base, leaving 11 bases between them. The germline gives CDR1 SNHLY, CDR2 FYNNEI.

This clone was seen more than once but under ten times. The CDR3 DNA sequence: TGTGCCAGCAGTTACTCGGTCAGCACTGAAGCTTTCTTT. Translation: CASSYSVSTEAFF. The J gene is TRBJ1-1, the V gene TRBV6-5; D gene uncertain. Germline V gives CDR1 MNHEY, CDR2 SVGAGI. The CDR3 extends over 13 amino acids. V was shortened by 0 bases and J by 4 bases, with 6 bases between the two germline ends.

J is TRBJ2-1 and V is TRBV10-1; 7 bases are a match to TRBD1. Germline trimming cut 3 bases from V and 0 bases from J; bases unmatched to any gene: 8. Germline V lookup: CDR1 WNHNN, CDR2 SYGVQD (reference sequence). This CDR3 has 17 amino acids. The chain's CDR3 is CASSDPGQAGSYNEQFF. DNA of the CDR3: TGCGCCAGCAGTGACCCAGGACAGGCAGGCTCCTACAATGAGCAGTTCTTC.

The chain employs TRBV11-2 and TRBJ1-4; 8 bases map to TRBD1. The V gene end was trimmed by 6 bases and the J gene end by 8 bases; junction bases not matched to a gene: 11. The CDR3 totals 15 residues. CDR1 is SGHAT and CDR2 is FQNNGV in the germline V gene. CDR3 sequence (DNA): TGTGCCAGCAGTCCCTGGACAGGGCCGTCCGAAAAACTGTTTTTT. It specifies CASSPWTGPSEKLFF. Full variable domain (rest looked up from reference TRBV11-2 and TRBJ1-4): EAGVAQSPRYKIIEKRQSVAFWCNPISGHATLYWYQQILGQGPKLLIQFQNNGVVDDSQLPKDRFSAERLKGVDSTLKIQPAKLEDSAVYLCASSPWTGPSEKLFFGSGTQLSVL.

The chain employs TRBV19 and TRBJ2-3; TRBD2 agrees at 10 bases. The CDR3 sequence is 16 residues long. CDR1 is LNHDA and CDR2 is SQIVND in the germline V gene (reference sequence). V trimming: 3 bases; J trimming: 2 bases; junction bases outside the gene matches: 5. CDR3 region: CASSMSSGRNTDTQYF. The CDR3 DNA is TGTGCCAGTAGTATGAGTAGCGGGAGGAACACAGATACGCAGTATTTT.

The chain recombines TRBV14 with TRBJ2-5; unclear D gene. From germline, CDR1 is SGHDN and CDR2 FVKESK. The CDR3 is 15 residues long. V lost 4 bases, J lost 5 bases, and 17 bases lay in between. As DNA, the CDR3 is TGTGCCAGCAGCCCCGGTGGTTACGTCTGGGAGACCCAGTACTTC. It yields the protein CASSPGGYVWETQYF. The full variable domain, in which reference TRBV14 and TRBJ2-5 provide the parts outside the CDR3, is EAGVTQFPSHSVIEKGQTVTLRCDPISGHDNLYWYRRVMGKEIKFLLHFVKESKQDESGMPNNRFLAERTGGTYSTLKVQPAELEDSGVYFCASSPGGYVWETQYFGPGTRLLVL.

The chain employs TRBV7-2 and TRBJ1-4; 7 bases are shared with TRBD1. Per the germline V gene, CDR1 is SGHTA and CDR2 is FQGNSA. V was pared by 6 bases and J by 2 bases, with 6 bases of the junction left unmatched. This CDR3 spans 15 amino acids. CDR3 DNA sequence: TGTGCCAGCAGTCAAAGGGGGCGGACTAATGAAAAACTGTTTTTT. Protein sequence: CASSQRGRTNEKLFF.

CDR3 in DNA: TGTGCCAGTAGTCCCCGGACATTTGGACTAGCGGGAGATGACGAGCAGTACTTC. Amino acids: CASSPRTFGLAGDDEQYF. The rearrangement uses TRBV19 and TRBJ2-7, with 13 bases lining up with TRBD2. The J segment lost 5 bases and the V segment lost 5 bases, leaving 15 bases of the junction unmatched. From germline, CDR1 is LNHDA and CDR2 SQIVND (reference sequence). This CDR3 has 18 amino acids.

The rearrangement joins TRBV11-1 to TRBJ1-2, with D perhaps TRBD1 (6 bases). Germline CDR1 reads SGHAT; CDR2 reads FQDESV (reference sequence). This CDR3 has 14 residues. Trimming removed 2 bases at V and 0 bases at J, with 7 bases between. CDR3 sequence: CASSLTGTNYGYTF. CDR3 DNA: TGTGCCAGCAGCTTAACAGGGACTAACTATGGCTACACCTTC.

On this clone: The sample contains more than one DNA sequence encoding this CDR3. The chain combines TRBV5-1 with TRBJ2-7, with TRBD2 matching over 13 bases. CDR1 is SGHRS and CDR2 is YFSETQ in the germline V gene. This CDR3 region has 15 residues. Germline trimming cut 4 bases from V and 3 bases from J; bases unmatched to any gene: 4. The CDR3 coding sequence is TGCGCCAGCAGCCCTCGGACTAGCGGGAGCTACGAGCAGTACTTC. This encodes CASSPRTSGSYEQYF.

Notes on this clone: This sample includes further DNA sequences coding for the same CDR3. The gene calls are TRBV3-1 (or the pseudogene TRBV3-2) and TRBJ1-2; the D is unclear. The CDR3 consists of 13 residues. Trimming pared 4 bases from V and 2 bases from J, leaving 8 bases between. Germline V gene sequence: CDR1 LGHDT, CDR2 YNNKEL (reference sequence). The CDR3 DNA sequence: TGTGCCAGCAGCCCGGGTGCGAACTATGGCTACACCTTC. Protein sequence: CASSPGANYGYTF.

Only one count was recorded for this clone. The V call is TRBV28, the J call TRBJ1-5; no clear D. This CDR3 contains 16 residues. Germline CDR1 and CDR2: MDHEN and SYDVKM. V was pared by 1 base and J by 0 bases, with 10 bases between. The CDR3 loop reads CASSLFLSDSNQPQHF. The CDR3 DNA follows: TGTGCCAGCAGTTTATTCCTATCCGATAGCAATCAGCCCCAGCATTTT.

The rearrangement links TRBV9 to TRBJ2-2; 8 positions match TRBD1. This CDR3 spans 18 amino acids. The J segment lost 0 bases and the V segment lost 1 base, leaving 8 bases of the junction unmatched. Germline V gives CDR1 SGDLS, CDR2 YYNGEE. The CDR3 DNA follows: TGTGCCAGCAGCGTAAGTACAGGGGGAAAGGCGAACACCGGGGAGCTGTTTTTT. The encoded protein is CASSVSTGGKANTGELFF.

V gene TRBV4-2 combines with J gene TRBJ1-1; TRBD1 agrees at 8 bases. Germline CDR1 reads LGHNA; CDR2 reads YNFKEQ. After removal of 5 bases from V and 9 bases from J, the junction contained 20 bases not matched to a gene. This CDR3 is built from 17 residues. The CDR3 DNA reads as TGTGCCAGCAGCTCAGAGGTGGCAGGGGGCCAGAATAGGCAAGCTTTCTTT. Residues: CASSSEVAGGQNRQAFF.

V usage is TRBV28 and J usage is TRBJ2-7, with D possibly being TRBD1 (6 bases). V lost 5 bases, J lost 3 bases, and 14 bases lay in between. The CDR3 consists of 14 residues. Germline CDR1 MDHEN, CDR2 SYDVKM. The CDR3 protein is CASSLPTGVYEQYF. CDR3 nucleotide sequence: TGTGCCAGCAGTCTACCGACAGGAGTCTACGAGCAGTACTTC.

This CDR3 is CASSKTRSDQETQYF. The CDR3 bases are TGCGCCAGCAGCAAAACACGATCAGACCAAGAGACCCAGTACTTC. The chain recombines TRBV5-1 with TRBJ2-5, with no clear D. Trimming took off 4 bases at V and 0 bases at J, with 13 bases between the two ends. Looked up from germline, CDR1 is SGHRS and CDR2 is YFSETQ. The CDR3 has 15 residues.

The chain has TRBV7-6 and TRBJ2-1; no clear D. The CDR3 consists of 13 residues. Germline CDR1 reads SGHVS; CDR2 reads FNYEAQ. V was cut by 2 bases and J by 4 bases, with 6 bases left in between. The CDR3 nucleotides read TGTGCCAGCAGCTTAAATTTATACAATGAGCAGTTCTTC. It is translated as CASSLNLYNEQFF.

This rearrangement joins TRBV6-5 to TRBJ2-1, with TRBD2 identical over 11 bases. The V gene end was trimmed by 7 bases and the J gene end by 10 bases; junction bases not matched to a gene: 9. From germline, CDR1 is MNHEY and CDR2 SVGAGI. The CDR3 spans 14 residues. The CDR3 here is CASKGASGGREQFF. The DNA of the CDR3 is TGTGCCAGCAAAGGTGCTAGCGGGGGGCGGGAGCAGTTCTTC.

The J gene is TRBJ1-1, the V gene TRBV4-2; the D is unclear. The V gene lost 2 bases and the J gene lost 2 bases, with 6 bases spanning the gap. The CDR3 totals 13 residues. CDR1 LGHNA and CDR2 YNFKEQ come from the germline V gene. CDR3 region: CASSQRLNTEAFF. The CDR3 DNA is TGTGCCAGCAGCCAACGACTTAACACTGAAGCTTTCTTT.

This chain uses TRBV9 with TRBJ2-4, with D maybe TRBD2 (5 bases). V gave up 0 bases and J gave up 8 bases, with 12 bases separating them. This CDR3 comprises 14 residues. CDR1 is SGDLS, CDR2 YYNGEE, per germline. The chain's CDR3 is CASSVAGQEDIQYF. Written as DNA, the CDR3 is TGTGCCAGCAGCGTAGCTGGCCAGGAGGACATTCAGTACTTC. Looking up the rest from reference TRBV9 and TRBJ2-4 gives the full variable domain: DSGVTQTPKHLITATGQRVTLRCSPRSGDLSVYWYQQSLDQGLQFLIQYYNGEERAKGNILERFSAQQFPDLHSELNLSSLELGDSALYFCASSVAGQEDIQYFGAGTRLSVL.

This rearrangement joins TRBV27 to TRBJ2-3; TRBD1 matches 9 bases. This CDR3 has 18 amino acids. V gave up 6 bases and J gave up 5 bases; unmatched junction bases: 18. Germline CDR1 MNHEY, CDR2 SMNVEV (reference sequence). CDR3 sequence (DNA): TGTGCCAGCAGCACCCTAACCCAAGGGACAGGGTATTTAGATACGCAGTATTTT. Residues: CASSTLTQGTGYLDTQYF.

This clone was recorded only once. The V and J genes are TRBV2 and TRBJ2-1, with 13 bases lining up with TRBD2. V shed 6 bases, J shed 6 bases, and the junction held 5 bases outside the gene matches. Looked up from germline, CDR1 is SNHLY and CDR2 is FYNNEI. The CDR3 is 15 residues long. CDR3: CASRRGTSGVNEQFF. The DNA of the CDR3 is TGTGCCAGCAGGAGAGGGACTAGCGGGGTCAATGAGCAGTTCTTC.

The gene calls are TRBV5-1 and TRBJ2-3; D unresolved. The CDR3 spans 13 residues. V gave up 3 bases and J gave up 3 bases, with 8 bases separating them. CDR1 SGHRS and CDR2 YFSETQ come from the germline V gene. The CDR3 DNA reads TGCGCCAGCAGCTCAGGTTTGACAGATACGCAGTATTTT. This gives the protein CASSSGLTDTQYF.